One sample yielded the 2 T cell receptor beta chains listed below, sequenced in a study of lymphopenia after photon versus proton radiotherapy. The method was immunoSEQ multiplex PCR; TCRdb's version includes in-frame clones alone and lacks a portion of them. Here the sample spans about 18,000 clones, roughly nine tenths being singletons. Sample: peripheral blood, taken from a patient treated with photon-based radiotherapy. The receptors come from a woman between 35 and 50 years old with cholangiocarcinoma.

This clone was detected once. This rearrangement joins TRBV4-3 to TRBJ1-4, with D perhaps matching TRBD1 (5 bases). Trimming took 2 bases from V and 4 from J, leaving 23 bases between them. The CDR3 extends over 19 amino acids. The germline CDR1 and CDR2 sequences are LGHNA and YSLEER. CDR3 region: CASSQSLEGIRRGNEKLFF. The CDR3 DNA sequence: TGCGCCAGCAGCCAATCCTTGGAGGGGATTCGTCGCGGTAATGAAAAACTGTTTTTT.

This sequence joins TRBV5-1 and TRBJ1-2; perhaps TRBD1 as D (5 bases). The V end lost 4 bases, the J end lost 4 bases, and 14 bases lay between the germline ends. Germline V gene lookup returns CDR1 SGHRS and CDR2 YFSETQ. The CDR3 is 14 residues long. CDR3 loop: CASSQPGTFYGYTF. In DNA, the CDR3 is TGCGCCAGCAGCCAGCCCGGGACGTTCTATGGCTACACCTTC.